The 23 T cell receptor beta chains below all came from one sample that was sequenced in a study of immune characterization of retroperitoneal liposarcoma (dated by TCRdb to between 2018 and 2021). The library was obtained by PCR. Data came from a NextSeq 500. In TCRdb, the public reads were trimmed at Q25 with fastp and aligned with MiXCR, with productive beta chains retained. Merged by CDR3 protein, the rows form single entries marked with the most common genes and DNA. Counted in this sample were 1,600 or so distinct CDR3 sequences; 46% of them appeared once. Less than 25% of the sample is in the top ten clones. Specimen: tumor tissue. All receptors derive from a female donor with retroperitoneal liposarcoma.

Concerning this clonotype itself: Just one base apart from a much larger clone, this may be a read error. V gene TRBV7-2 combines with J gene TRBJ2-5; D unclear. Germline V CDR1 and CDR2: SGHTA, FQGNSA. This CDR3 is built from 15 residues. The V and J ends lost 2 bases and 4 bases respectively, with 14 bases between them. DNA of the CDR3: TGTGCCAGCAGCTTAATCCAGCTCCCCGGAGAGACCCAGTACTTC. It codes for CASSLIQLPGETQYF. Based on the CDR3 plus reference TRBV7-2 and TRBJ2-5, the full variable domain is GAGVSQSPSNKVTEKGKDVELRCDPISGHTALYWYRQSLGQGLEFLIYFQGNSAPDKSGLPSDRFSAERTGGSVSTLTIQRTQQEDSAVYLCASSLIQLPGETQYFGPGTRLLVL.

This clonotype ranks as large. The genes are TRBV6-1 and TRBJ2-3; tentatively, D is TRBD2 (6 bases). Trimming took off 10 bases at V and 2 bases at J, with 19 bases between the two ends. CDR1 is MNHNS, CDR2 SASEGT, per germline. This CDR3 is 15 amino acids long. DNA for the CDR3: TGTGCCACCGATAAGTCTGCGGGATACACAGATACGCAGTATTTT. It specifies CATDKSAGYTDTQYF.

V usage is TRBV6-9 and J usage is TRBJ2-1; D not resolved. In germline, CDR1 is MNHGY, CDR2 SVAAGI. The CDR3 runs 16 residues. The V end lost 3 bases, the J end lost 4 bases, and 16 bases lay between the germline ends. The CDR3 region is CASSYLAESAYNEQFF. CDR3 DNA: TGTGCCAGCAGTTACTTGGCTGAGTCGGCTTACAATGAGCAGTTCTTC.

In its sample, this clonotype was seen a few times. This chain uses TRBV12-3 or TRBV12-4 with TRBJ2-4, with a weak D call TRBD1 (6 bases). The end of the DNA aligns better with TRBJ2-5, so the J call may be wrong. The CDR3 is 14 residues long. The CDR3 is CASIGGPNQETQYF. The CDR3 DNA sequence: TGTGCCAGCATAGGGGGACCAAACCAAGAGACCCAGTACTTC.

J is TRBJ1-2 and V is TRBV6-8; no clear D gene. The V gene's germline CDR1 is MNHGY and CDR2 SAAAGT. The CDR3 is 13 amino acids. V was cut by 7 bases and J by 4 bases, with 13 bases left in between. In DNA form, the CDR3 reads TGTGCCAGCATTATAGCAGGAGGCTATGGCTACACCTTC. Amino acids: CASIIAGGYGYTF.

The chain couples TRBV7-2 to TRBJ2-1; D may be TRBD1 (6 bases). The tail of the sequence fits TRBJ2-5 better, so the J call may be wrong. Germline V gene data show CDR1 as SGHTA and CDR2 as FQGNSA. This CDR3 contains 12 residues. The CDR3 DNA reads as TGTGCCAGCAGCATAGGGGGAGAGACCCAGTACTTC. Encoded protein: CASSIGGETQYF.

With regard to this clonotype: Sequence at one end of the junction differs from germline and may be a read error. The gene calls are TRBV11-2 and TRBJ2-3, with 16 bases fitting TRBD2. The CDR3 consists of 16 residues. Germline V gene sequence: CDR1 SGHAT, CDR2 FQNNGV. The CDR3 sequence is CASRKGTSGRVDTEYF. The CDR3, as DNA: TGTGCCAGCAGGAAAGGGACTAGCGGGAGGGTAGATACGGAGTATTTT.

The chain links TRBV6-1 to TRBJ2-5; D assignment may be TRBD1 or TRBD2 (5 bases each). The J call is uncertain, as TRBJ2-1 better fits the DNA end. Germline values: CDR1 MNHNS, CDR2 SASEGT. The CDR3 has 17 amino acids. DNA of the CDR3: TGTGCCAGCAGTGAAGCGGCAGCGGACATAGGGGTGAATGAGCAGTTCTTC. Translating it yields CASSEAAADIGVNEQFF.

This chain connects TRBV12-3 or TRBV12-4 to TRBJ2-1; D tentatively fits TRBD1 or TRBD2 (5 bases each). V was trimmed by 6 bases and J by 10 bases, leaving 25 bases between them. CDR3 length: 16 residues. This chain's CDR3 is CASSPTSSGASDEQFF. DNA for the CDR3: TGTGCCAGCAGCCCTACATCCTCCGGGGCTTCGGACGAGCAGTTCTTC.

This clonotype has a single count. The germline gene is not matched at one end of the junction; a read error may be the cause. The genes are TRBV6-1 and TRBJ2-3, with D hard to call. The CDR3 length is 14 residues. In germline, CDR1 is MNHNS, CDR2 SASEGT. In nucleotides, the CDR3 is TGTGCCAGCAGTGACCAGCCGATTGGTTACGAGCAGTTCTTT. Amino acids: CASSDQPIGYEQFF.

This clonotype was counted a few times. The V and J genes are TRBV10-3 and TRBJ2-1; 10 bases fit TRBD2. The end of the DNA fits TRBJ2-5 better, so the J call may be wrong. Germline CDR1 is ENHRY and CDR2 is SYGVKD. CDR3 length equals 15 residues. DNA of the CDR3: TGTGCCATCAGTGGGTCTAGCGGGAGTATGGAGACCCAGTACTTC. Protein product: CAISGSSGSMETQYF.

CDR3 protein: CASTTRTPYNEQFF. CDR3 nucleotides: TGTGCCAGCACCACCCGTACCCCCTACAATGAGCAGTTCTTC. The chain joins TRBV27 to TRBJ2-1; D gene ambiguous. The V end was cut by 7 bases, the J end by 2 bases, with 12 bases between. There are 14 residues in the CDR3. The V gene's germline CDR1 is MNHEY and CDR2 SMNVEV (reference sequence).

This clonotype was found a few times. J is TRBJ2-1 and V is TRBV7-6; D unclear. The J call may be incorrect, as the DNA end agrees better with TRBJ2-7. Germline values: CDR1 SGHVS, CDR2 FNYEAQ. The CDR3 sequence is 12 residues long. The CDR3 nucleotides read TGTGCCAGCAGCCCGGGCGACTACGAGCAGTACTTC. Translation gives CASSPGDYEQYF.

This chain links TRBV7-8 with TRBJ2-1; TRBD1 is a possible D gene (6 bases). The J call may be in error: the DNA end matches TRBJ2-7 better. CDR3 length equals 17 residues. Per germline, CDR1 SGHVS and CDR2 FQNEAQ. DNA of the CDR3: TGTGCCAGCAGCTCCCTAGGGGGTGTAGGACGCAGGAATGAGCAGTACTTC. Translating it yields CASSSLGGVGRRNEQYF.

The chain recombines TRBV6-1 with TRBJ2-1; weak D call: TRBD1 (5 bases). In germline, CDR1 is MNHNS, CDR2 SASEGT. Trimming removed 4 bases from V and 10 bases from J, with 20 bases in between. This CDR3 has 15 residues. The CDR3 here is CASSALEGVPYEQFF. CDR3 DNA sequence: TGTGCCAGCAGTGCCTTAGAAGGGGTCCCCTACGAGCAGTTCTTC.

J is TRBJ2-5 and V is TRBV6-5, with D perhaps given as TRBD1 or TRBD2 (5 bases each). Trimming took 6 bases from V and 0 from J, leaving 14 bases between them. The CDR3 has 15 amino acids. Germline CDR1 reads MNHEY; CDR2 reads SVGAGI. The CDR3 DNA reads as TGTGCCAGCAGCCTTTCCGGGGCGTACCAAGAGACCCAGTACTTC. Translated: CASSLSGAYQETQYF.

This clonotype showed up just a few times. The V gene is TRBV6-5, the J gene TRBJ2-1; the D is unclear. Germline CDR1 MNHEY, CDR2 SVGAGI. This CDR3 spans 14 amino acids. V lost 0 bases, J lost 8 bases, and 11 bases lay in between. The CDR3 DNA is TGTGCCAGCAGTTACTCGATAGGTGTCGATGAGCAGTTCTTC. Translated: CASSYSIGVDEQFF.

CDR3 DNA: TGTGCCAGCAGTAAGGCACAGGGTGAGCAGTACTTC. Protein: CASSKAQGEQYF. This sequence joins TRBV6-1 and TRBJ2-5, with D perhaps matching TRBD1 (6 bases). V was trimmed by 5 bases and J by 11 bases, leaving 15 bases between them. CDR1 is MNHNS and CDR2 is SASEGT in the germline V gene. The CDR3 has 12 residues.

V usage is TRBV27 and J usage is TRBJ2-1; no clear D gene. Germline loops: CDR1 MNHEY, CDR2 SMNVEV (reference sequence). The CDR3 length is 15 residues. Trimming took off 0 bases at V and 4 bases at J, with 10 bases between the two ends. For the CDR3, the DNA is TGTGCCAGCAGTTTATCTGAGTACAAGTACAATGAGCAGTTCTTC. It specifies CASSLSEYKYNEQFF.

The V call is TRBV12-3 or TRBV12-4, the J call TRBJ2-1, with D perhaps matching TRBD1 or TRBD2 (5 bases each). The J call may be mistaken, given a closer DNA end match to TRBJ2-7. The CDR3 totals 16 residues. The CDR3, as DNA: TGTGCCAGCAGCCCTACATCCTCCGGGGCTTCGGACGAGCAGTACTTC. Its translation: CASSPTSSGASDEQYF.

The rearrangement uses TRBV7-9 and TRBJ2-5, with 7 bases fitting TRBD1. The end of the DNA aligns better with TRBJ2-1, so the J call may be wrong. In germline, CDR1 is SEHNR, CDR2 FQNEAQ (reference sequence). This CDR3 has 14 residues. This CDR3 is CASSLAEGAYIQFF. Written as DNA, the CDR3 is TGTGCCAGCAGCTTAGCAGAGGGGGCGTACATTCAGTTCTTC.

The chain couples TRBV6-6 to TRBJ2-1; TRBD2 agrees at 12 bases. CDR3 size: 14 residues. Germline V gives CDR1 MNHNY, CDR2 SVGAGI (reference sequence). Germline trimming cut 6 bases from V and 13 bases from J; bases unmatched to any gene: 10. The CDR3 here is CASSPGTSGPFQFF. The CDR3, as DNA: TGTGCCAGCAGCCCCGGGACTAGCGGGCCCTTTCAGTTCTTC.

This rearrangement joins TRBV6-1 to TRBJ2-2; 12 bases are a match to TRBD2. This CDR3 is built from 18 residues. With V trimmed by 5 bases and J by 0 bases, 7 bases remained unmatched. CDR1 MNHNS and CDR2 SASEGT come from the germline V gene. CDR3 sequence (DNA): TGTGCCAGCAGTCCTGGGACTAGCGGGTTAGCGAACACCGGGGAGCTGTTTTTT. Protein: CASSPGTSGLANTGELFF.